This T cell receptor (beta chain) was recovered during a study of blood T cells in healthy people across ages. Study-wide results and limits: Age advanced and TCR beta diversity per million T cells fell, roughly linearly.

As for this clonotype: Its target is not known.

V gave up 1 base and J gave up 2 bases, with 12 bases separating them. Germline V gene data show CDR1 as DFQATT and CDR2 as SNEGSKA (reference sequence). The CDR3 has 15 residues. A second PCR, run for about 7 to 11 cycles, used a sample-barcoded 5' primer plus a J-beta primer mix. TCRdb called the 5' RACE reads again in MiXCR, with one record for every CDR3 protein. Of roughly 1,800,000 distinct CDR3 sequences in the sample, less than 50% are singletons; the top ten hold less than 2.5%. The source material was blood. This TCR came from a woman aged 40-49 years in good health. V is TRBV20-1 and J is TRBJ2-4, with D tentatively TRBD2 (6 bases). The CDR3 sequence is CSARAPGTPKNIQYF. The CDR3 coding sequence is TGCAGTGCTAGAGCCCCCGGGACTCCCAAAAACATTCAGTACTTC.